Below, 31 T cell receptor beta chains from the same sample are listed, as sequenced in a study of T cells in Graves' hyperthyroidism and ophthalmopathy. Amplification of TCR beta CDR3 regions used RNA as the template. With the HTBI primer set, the TCR CDR3 went through a first round of RT-PCR. TCRdb fed the multiplex PCR reads into MiXCR, producing one record per CDR3 protein. Here the sample spans hundreds of thousands of distinct CDR3 sequences, approximately 18% being singletons. Sequencing used blood. These receptors all come from a woman aged 45-65 years with Graves' hyperthyroidism that later progressed to Graves' ophthalmopathy.

Notes on this clonotype: One junction end disagrees with the germline gene, perhaps due to a read error. The genes are TRBV10-3 and TRBJ2-2; 8 bases agree with TRBD2. The germline V gene has CDR1 ENHRY and CDR2 SYGVKD. The CDR3 is made up of 17 amino acids. CDR3 coding DNA: TGTGCCAGCAGTTACTCGGCCGGGGGGGGCGCTTTTGGGGAGCTGTTTTTT. It translates to CASSYSAGGGAFGELFF.

The chain recombines TRBV29-1 with TRBJ2-1, with a weak D call TRBD2 (5 bases). Germline CDR1 and CDR2: SQVTM and ANQGSEA. The germline V and J ends were trimmed by 5 bases and 6 bases, with 11 bases remaining between them. This CDR3 comprises 12 residues. DNA for the CDR3: TGCAGCGTTTCCGGGGATTTCAATGAGCAGTTCTTC. It is translated as CSVSGDFNEQFF.

Only one count was recorded for this clonotype. The chain combines TRBV20-1 with TRBJ1-2; D is unresolved. Germline lookup yields CDR1 DFQATT and CDR2 SNEGSKA (reference sequence). This CDR3 has 10 amino acids. The V end lost 7 bases, the J end lost 4 bases, and 7 bases lay between the germline ends. The CDR3 reads CSGTSYGYTF. CDR3 nucleotide sequence: TGCAGTGGCACTTCCTATGGCTACACCTTC.

Ten or more counts support this clonotype. The chain is built from TRBV10-3 and TRBJ2-1; 10 nucleotides align to TRBD2. From germline, CDR1 is ENHRY and CDR2 SYGVKD. Trimming took 0 bases from V and 7 from J; bases not matched to a gene: 6. This CDR3 is 16 amino acids long. The CDR3 region has the DNA TGTGCCATCAGTGAGTCAAGCGGGGGGGCACTAAATGAGCAGTTCTTC. Translated, it gives CAISESSGGALNEQFF.

This clonotype was seen a handful of times. The genes are TRBV15 and TRBJ1-4; D is perhaps TRBD1 (6 bases). This CDR3 spans 16 amino acids. V shed 0 bases and J shed 10 bases, with 18 bases lying between them. Germline V CDR1 and CDR2: LNHNV, YYDKDF (reference sequence). The CDR3 nucleotides are TGTGCCACCAGCAGAGAAGTCGGGACATGGGACGCAAAACTGTTTTTT. It encodes CATSREVGTWDAKLFF.

This clonotype was counted many times. The V call is TRBV5-1, the J call TRBJ1-1, with D perhaps matching TRBD1 (5 bases). Trimming pared 4 bases from V and 1 base from J, leaving 11 bases between. This CDR3 has 14 amino acids. CDR1 and CDR2 (germline): SGHRS, YFSETQ. The CDR3 spells CASSPGHRNTEAFF. DNA for the CDR3: TGCGCCAGCAGCCCAGGACATCGGAACACTGAAGCTTTCTTT.

The sample holds a few counts of this clonotype. This chain uses TRBV7-2 with TRBJ1-4; D is possibly TRBD1 (6 bases). Per the germline V gene, CDR1 is SGHTA and CDR2 is FQGNSA. The CDR3 is 15 amino acids. Trimming pared 5 bases from V and 8 bases from J, leaving 18 bases between. CDR3 coding DNA: TGTGCCAGCAGCAGGGGCGGGGGGGCGTCGGAAAAACTGTTTTTT. The encoded protein is CASSRGGGASEKLFF.

J is TRBJ2-7 and V is TRBV29-1; no definite D call. V was trimmed by 3 bases and J by 2 bases, leaving 8 bases between them. This CDR3 has 12 residues. Germline V CDR1 and CDR2: SQVTM, ANQGSEA. CDR3 DNA: TGCAGCGTTGAGTCCGTAACCTACGAGCAGTACTTC. Its protein is CSVESVTYEQYF.

This clonotype was found once. A single base separates this from a much larger clone, so it may be a read error. The chain employs TRBV12-3 or TRBV12-4 and TRBJ1-3, with D possibly being TRBD1 (6 bases). V lost 3 bases, J lost 3 bases, and 12 bases lay in between. The CDR3 is 15 residues long. Here the CDR3 reads CASSFRGADGNTIYF. Written as DNA, the CDR3 is TGTGCCAGCAGTTTCCGGGGGGCTGATGGAAACACCATATATTTT.

This chain uses TRBV6-2 or TRBV6-3 with TRBJ1-1; 7 positions match TRBD1. The CDR3 loop spans 14 amino acids. V lost 11 bases, J lost 1 base, and 10 bases stayed unmatched. Germline CDR1 MNHEY, CDR2 SVGEGT. This CDR3 is CAGHSGQRNTEAFF. The CDR3 coding sequence is TGTGCCGGACACTCGGGACAGCGGAACACTGAAGCTTTCTTT.

The chain links TRBV20-1 to TRBJ2-7; 8 nucleotides line up with TRBD2. V lost 3 bases, J lost 6 bases, and 16 bases stayed unmatched. The germline gives CDR1 DFQATT, CDR2 SNEGSKA (reference sequence). The CDR3 loop spans 16 amino acids. The CDR3 spells CSASRATSGRYSEQYF. In DNA, the CDR3 is TGCAGTGCTAGTAGGGCAACTAGCGGACGATACTCCGAGCAGTACTTC.

This clonotype was seen more than once but under ten times. The gene calls are TRBV19 and TRBJ1-1; TRBD1 is a possible D gene (6 bases). Germline V lookup: CDR1 LNHDA, CDR2 SQIVND (reference sequence). The V and J ends lost 6 bases and 6 bases respectively, with 20 bases between them. The CDR3 extends over 15 amino acids. DNA for the CDR3: TGTGCCAGTAGGACTCTTGAGGGGGAAGGGGCTGAAGCTTTCTTT. Its translation is CASRTLEGEGAEAFF.

This clonotype showed up many times. This chain uses TRBV11-2 with TRBJ2-5, with 9 bases fitting TRBD2. The V segment lost 1 base and the J segment 6 bases; nucleotides outside the gene matches: 12. CDR3 size: 17 residues. CDR1 and CDR2 from the germline V gene are SGHAT and FQNNGV. The CDR3 region has the DNA TGTGCCAGCAGCTTAGGAGTAGCGGGGGTCCGCCCCCAGACCCAGTACTTC. Translation: CASSLGVAGVRPQTQYF.

V gene TRBV7-6 combines with J gene TRBJ2-7; TRBD1 is a possible D gene (5 bases). The germline V and J ends were trimmed by 2 bases and 1 base, with 12 bases remaining between them. Germline V lookup: CDR1 SGHVS, CDR2 FNYEAQ. This CDR3 has 15 amino acids. The CDR3 DNA sequence: TGTGCCAGCAGCTTAAGAACAGGATTATCCTACGAGCAGTACTTC. It yields the protein CASSLRTGLSYEQYF.

The V and J genes are TRBV7-8 and TRBJ1-1; maybe TRBD1 (6 bases). Between the trimmed V and J ends, which lost 4 bases and 11 bases, there was a span of 14 bases. CDR3 length: 12 amino acids. CDR1 and CDR2 (germline): SGHVS, FQNEAQ. The DNA for the CDR3 is TGTGCCAGCAGCTCAGGGGCCAGGGGCGCTTTCTTT. It yields the protein CASSSGARGAFF.

In this sample, this clonotype turned up many times. The chain has TRBV9 and TRBJ2-6; 8 bases line up with TRBD1. Germline loops: CDR1 SGDLS, CDR2 YYNGEE. The CDR3 runs 16 residues. Germline trimming cut 7 bases from V and 1 base from J; bases unmatched to any gene: 7. The CDR3 nucleotides are TGTGCCAGCGGAGGGACAGGAGGATCTGGGGCCAACGTCCTGACTTTC. Translating it yields CASGGTGGSGANVLTF.

The chain carries TRBV18 and TRBJ2-1; D uncertain. Germline V gene data show CDR1 as KGHSH and CDR2 as LQKENI. V dropped 5 bases and J dropped 1 base, with 6 bases sitting between them. The CDR3 is 13 residues long. The CDR3 spells CASSDWSYNEQFF. For the CDR3, the DNA is TGTGCCAGCTCAGACTGGTCCTACAATGAGCAGTTCTTC.

Remarks on this clonotype: Since a much larger clone is just one base distant, this may be a read error. This chain links TRBV5-1 with TRBJ2-1; the D call may be TRBD1 or TRBD2 (5 bases each). Germline CDR1 and CDR2: SGHRS and YFSETQ. This CDR3 is 15 amino acids long. DNA of the CDR3: TGCGCCAGCAGCTCGGGACCGAGCTCCTACAATAAGCAGTTCTTC. Translation gives CASSSGPSSYNKQFF.

The chain employs TRBV19 and TRBJ2-3, with 7 bases that match TRBD1. This CDR3 is 17 amino acids long. Losses at the gene ends were 5 bases for V and 4 bases for J; bases not matched to a gene: 15. The germline V gene has CDR1 LNHDA and CDR2 SQIVND (reference sequence). The CDR3 sequence is CASSLPVQAGGADTQYF. CDR3 nucleotides: TGTGCCAGTAGTCTTCCGGTGCAGGCAGGGGGTGCAGATACGCAGTATTTT.

J is TRBJ2-1 and V is TRBV9; TRBD1 matches 11 bases. J gave up 9 bases and V 0 bases, and 5 bases lay outside the gene matches. This CDR3 region has 15 residues. Germline CDR1 and CDR2: SGDLS and YYNGEE. CDR3: CASSVGGQGAIEQFF. In DNA form, the CDR3 reads TGTGCCAGCAGCGTAGGAGGACAGGGGGCAATTGAGCAGTTCTTC.

There are a few counts of this clonotype. V is TRBV30 and J is TRBJ1-2; a weak D match, TRBD1 (5 bases). The germline CDR1 and CDR2 sequences are GTSNPN and SVGIG (reference sequence). The V gene lost 5 bases and the J gene lost 0 bases, with 10 bases spanning the gap. The CDR3 totals 13 residues. CDR3 protein: CAWLQGPNYGYTF. CDR3 DNA sequence: TGTGCCTGGCTGCAGGGACCTAACTATGGCTACACCTTC.

The chain couples TRBV5-1 to TRBJ1-1, with 9 bases fitting TRBD1. V shed 0 bases and J 4 bases; nucleotides not matched to a gene: 4. From germline, CDR1 is SGHRS and CDR2 YFSETQ. This CDR3 comprises 15 residues. The CDR3 DNA reads TGCGCCAGCAGCTTGGAGGGACAGGGAGTCACTGAAGCTTTCTTT. This encodes CASSLEGQGVTEAFF.

This clonotype was recorded a few times. The chain is built from TRBV4-1 and TRBJ1-1; 9 bases match TRBD1. Germline CDR1 reads MGHRA; CDR2 reads YSYEKL. The CDR3 consists of 17 residues. V was clipped by 6 bases and J by 5 bases; unmatched bases: 16. CDR3 coding DNA: TGCGCCAGCAGAGACTCTACCCTAAACAGGGGGCGGACTGAAGCTTTCTTT. Its protein is CASRDSTLNRGRTEAFF.

V is TRBV27 and J is TRBJ1-1; 8 bases fit TRBD1. CDR1 is MNHEY and CDR2 is SMNVEV in the germline V gene (reference sequence). Germline trimming cut 7 bases from V and 0 bases from J; bases unmatched to any gene: 7. The CDR3 contains 15 residues. This CDR3 is CASNPGGLMNTEAFF. CDR3 coding DNA: TGTGCCAGCAACCCAGGGGGCCTCATGAACACTGAAGCTTTCTTT.

This clonotype was counted at least ten times. This rearrangement joins TRBV20-1 to TRBJ1-1, with a tentative D call TRBD1 (5 bases). This CDR3 is built from 14 residues. CDR1 and CDR2 (germline): DFQATT, SNEGSKA (reference sequence). V lost 5 bases and J lost 5, with 18 bases in between. CDR3 in DNA: TGCAGTGCTCCTAGTCCGGGGCGAGGAACTGAAGCTTTCTTT. This sequence encodes CSAPSPGRGTEAFF.

This chain's CDR3 is CSASGGFSYEQYF. CDR3 DNA: TGCAGTGCTAGCGGGGGTTTCTCCTACGAGCAGTACTTC. The rearrangement joins TRBV20-1 to TRBJ2-7; D is perhaps TRBD2 (6 bases). Germline assignment: CDR1 DFQATT and CDR2 SNEGSKA (reference sequence). This CDR3 has 13 residues. Trimming shortened V by 3 bases and J by 0 bases, and 9 bases separated the two germline ends.

The rearrangement uses TRBV7-9 and TRBJ1-1, with 9 bases aligning to TRBD1. CDR1 and CDR2 from the germline V gene are SEHNR and FQNEAQ (reference sequence). The CDR3 has 13 amino acids. The V segment lost 5 bases and the J segment 8 bases; nucleotides outside the gene matches: 6. CDR3 in DNA: TGTGCCAGCAGCCCGTGGGACAGGGAGGAAGCTTTCTTT. This gives the protein CASSPWDREEAFF.

This clonotype occurred many times. The chain employs TRBV2 and TRBJ2-7; D uncertain. The CDR3 is 15 amino acids. Looked up from germline, CDR1 is SNHLY and CDR2 is FYNNEI. The V end lost 8 bases, the J end lost 0 bases, and 17 bases lay between the germline ends. The CDR3 protein is CASDVADLPSYEQYF. CDR3 bases: TGTGCCAGCGACGTGGCCGACCTTCCCTCCTACGAGCAGTACTTC.

In its sample, this clonotype was seen once. The chain employs TRBV19 and TRBJ1-5, with D perhaps TRBD1 (6 bases). The CDR3 consists of 15 residues. Germline CDR1 reads LNHDA; CDR2 reads SQIVND (reference sequence). Trimming left V 8 bases short and J 2 bases short, with 16 bases between. This chain's CDR3 is CASRTAPGGNQPQHF. The CDR3 coding sequence is TGTGCCAGTCGGACAGCCCCTGGGGGCAATCAGCCCCAGCATTTT.

This clonotype was picked up many times. The V call is TRBV29-1, the J call TRBJ2-5; 8 bases map to TRBD2. Germline V gene data show CDR1 as SQVTM and CDR2 as ANQGSEA. V lost 7 bases and J lost 5; bases outside the gene matches: 9. This CDR3 contains 13 residues. This chain's CDR3 is CSERGSGGETQYF. CDR3 coding DNA: TGCAGCGAGAGGGGTTCGGGAGGGGAGACCCAGTACTTC.

This sequence joins TRBV25-1 and TRBJ2-1; D gene ambiguous. Germline V gives CDR1 MGHDK, CDR2 SYGVNS. The CDR3 runs to 12 residues. The germline V and J ends were trimmed by 3 bases and 9 bases, with 9 bases remaining between them. CDR3 sequence: CASSELLGEQFF. The CDR3 region has the DNA TGTGCCAGCAGTGAGCTCCTGGGTGAGCAGTTCTTC.